Listed below are T cell receptor beta chains from one sample, sequenced in a study of blood T cell repertoires in COVID-19. The table came from immunoSEQ multiplex PCR; TCRdb's copy has only in-frame clones and leaves some out. The sample consists of 200,000 to 250,000 clones, about nine tenths of them appearing once. The sequenced material came from peripheral blood. The receptor source for this set is a man in his fifties or sixties who had recovered from COVID-19. Both conserved end residues are part of each CDR3. The D gene is left open where the match is weak. Clone size is given for some rows only: seen once, a few or many times, or a class if the clone is expanded.

j_call d_call v_call clone_size cdr3_aa cdr3_nt
TRBJ1-4 NA TRBV5-4 NA CASSFPQLKELFF TGTGCCAGCAGCTTCCCACAGCTGAAGGAACTGTTTTTT
TRBJ2-3 NA TRBV3-1/TRBV3-2 NA CASSHGRGVTDTQYF TGTGCCAGCAGCCACGGCAGGGGTGTGACAGATACGCAGTATTTT
TRBJ2-5 TRBD2 TRBV7-2 NA CASSHTGTSRLETQYF TGTGCCAGCAGCCATACCGGGACTAGTAGGCTCGAGACCCAGTACTTC
TRBJ2-5 NA TRBV28 NA CASSRGGTQYF TGTGCCAGCAGTCGAGGGGGGACCCAGTACTTC
TRBJ1-2 NA TRBV27 few CASSRQVNYGYTF TGTGCCAGCTCAAGACAGGTTAACTATGGCTACACCTTC
TRBJ1-1 NA TRBV5-4 NA CASTSPRGNTEAFF TGTGCCAGCACCTCCCCCAGGGGGAACACTGAAGCTTTCTTT
TRBJ2-7 TRBD1 TRBV18 NA CASSGGQGGAYEQYF TGTGCCAGCTCAGGAGGACAGGGGGGGGCCTACGAGCAGTACTTC
TRBJ2-5 NA TRBV7-9 NA CASSFDSGTQYF TGTGCCAGCAGCTTTGACTCGGGGACCCAGTACTTC
TRBJ1-1 NA TRBV30 NA CASYVEATEAFF TGTGCTTCGTACGTAGAGGCCACTGAAGCTTTCTTT
TRBJ2-5 TRBD1 TRBV2 NA CASKEDRGPQETQYF TGTGCCAGCAAAGAGGACAGGGGACCGCAAGAGACCCAGTACTTC
TRBJ1-2 NA TRBV19 NA CASSTGRNYGYTF TGTGCCAGTAGTACAGGGCGGAACTATGGCTACACCTTC
TRBJ2-7 TRBD2 TRBV7-9 NA CASSYGLAGGPYEQYF TGTGCCAGCAGCTATGGACTAGCGGGGGGGCCCTACGAGCAGTACTTC
TRBJ2-1 NA TRBV27 NA CASILGAGGRNEQFF TGTGCCAGCATCCTAGGGGCAGGAGGGCGGAATGAGCAGTTCTTC